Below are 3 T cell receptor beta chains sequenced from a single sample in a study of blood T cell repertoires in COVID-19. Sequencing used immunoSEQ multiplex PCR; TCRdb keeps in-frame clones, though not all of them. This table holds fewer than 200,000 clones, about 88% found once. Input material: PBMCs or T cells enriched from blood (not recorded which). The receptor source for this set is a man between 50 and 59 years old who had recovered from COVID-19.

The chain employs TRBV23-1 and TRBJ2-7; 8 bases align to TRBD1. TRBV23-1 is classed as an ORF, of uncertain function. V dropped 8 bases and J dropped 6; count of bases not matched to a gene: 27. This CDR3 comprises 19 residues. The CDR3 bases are TGCGCCAGCTCGCACAGCAAGATACTATCGGACAGGGCTTGGTGCGAGCAGTACTTC. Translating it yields CASSHSKILSDRAWCEQYF.

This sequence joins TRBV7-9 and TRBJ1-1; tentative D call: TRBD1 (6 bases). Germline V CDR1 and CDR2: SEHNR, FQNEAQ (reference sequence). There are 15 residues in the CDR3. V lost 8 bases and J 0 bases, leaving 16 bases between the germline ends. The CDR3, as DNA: TGTGCCAGCGGGCTGGGGCAGGGGCTGAACACTGAAGCTTTCTTT. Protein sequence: CASGLGQGLNTEAFF.

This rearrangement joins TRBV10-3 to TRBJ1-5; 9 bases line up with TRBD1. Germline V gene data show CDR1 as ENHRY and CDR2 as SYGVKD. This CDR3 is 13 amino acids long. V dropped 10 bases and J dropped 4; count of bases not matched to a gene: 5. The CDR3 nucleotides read TGTGCCAGCCGACAGGGGGAAAATCAGCCCCAGCATTTT. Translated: CASRQGENQPQHF.